A single sample is the source of the 31 T cell receptor beta chains below, sequenced in a study of T cells in Graves' hyperthyroidism and ophthalmopathy. RNA transcripts yielded amplified TCR beta CDR3 regions. TCR CDR3 regions were first amplified by RT-PCR with HTBI primers. TCRdb itself ran the multiplex PCR reads through MiXCR, one entry per CDR3 protein. The sample contains some 510,000 distinct CDR3 sequences, just over 45% of which appear only once. The specimen was peripheral blood or thyroid tissue (not recorded which). The receptors were gathered from a woman in her late teens or twenties with Graves' hyperthyroidism.

This chain connects TRBV25-1 to TRBJ1-4; D is uncertain. V was shortened by 4 bases and J by 8 bases, with 17 bases between the two germline ends. The germline V gene encodes CDR1 MGHDK and CDR2 SYGVNS. This CDR3 contains 15 residues. The CDR3 region is CASSAHRAAGEKLFF. The CDR3 DNA follows: TGTGCCAGCAGTGCTCACCGGGCCGCGGGCGAAAAACTGTTTTTT.

V usage is TRBV7-2 and J usage is TRBJ2-7, with D perhaps TRBD1 (5 bases). Trimming stripped 2 bases from V and 2 bases from J, with 10 bases between. The germline V gene has CDR1 SGHTA and CDR2 FQGNSA. The CDR3 runs to 14 residues. This CDR3 is CASSLITGPYEQYF. In DNA, the CDR3 is TGTGCCAGCAGCTTAATTACAGGCCCCTACGAGCAGTACTTC.

This clonotype was recorded a few times. This rearrangement joins TRBV9 to TRBJ2-7; the D is unclear. Germline V lookup: CDR1 SGDLS, CDR2 YYNGEE. The germline V and J ends were trimmed by 5 bases and 3 bases, with 15 bases remaining between them. The CDR3 is made up of 14 amino acids. CDR3 nucleotide sequence: TGTGCCAGCAGTCTCCGGTCAAGGGACTACGAGCAGTACTTC. Its protein product is CASSLRSRDYEQYF.

The table lists this clonotype with a few counts. A read error may be the cause here, since a much bigger clone is one base away. CDR3 DNA sequence: TGCAGCGTTGAGGAAGGTTGGACCCAGTACTTC. This translates into CSVEEGWTQYF. This chain uses TRBV29-1 with TRBJ2-5; D gene uncertain. The CDR3 is 11 amino acids. The germline gives CDR1 SQVTM, CDR2 ANQGSEA. V was cut by 3 bases and J by 7 bases, with 9 bases left in between.

The chain carries TRBV16 and TRBJ2-5, with D perhaps matching TRBD1 or TRBD2 (5 bases each). CDR1 is KGHSY and CDR2 is FQNENV in the germline V gene. CDR3 length: 15 residues. Trimming left V 4 bases short and J 2 bases short, with 14 bases between. In DNA form, the CDR3 reads TGTGCCAGCAGCCCCTTAGGAGAGGGGCAAGAGACCCAGTACTTC. Translated, it gives CASSPLGEGQETQYF.

V and J are TRBV2 and TRBJ2-7; 9 bases align to TRBD1. CDR1 is SNHLY and CDR2 is FYNNEI in the germline V gene. This CDR3 has 15 residues. The junction had 13 bases not matched to a gene; V was cut back by 11 bases and J by 2 bases. The CDR3 coding sequence is TGTGCCGGGGGGGGCGCCGGGACAGGGACCTACGAGCAGTACTTC. Translation gives CAGGGAGTGTYEQYF. Complete variable domain (other parts from reference TRBV2 and TRBJ2-7): EPEVTQTPSHQVTQMGQEVILRCVPISNHLYFYWYRQILGQKVEFLVSFYNNEISEKSEIFDDQFSVERPDGSNFTLKIRSTKLEDSAMYFCAGGGAGTGTYEQYFGPGTRLTVT.

This clonotype was seen a single time. This sequence joins TRBV7-3 and TRBJ2-7, with 9 bases aligning to TRBD1. The CDR3 covers 17 residues. After removal of 5 bases from V and 6 bases from J, the junction contained 17 bases not matched to a gene. CDR1 and CDR2 (germline): SGHTA, FQGTGA. CDR3 in amino acids: CASSRALGGDRDGEQYF. CDR3 nucleotides: TGTGCCAGCAGCCGAGCTCTGGGTGGGGACAGGGATGGCGAGCAGTACTTC.

The sample holds a few counts of this clonotype. V gene TRBV19 combines with J gene TRBJ2-2, with a tentative D call TRBD2 (5 bases). From germline, CDR1 is LNHDA and CDR2 SQIVND (reference sequence). Trimming removed 3 bases at V and 7 bases at J, with 6 bases between. The CDR3 covers 12 residues. The CDR3 region has the DNA TGTGCCAGTAGTATCGGGGTCGGGGAGCTGTTTTTT. This sequence encodes CASSIGVGELFF. Variable domain in full (rest from reference TRBV19 and TRBJ2-2): DGGITQSPKYLFRKEGQNVTLSCEQNLNHDAMYWYRQDPGQGLRLIYYSQIVNDFQKGDIAEGYSVSREKKESFPLTVTSAQKNPTAFYLCASSIGVGELFFGEGSRLTVL.

This clonotype occurred once. V is TRBV24-1 and J is TRBJ2-7, with D possibly matching TRBD2 (5 bases). CDR1 and CDR2 (germline): KGHDR, SFDVKD. This CDR3 comprises 15 residues. Trimming took 4 bases from V and 7 from J, leaving 19 bases between them. CDR3 coding DNA: TGTGCCACCAGTGAACCCGGACTGGGGTTGGGGGAGCAGTACTTC. This encodes CATSEPGLGLGEQYF.

The chain recombines TRBV7-2 with TRBJ2-7; 8 bases align to TRBD1. The length of the CDR3 is 15 residues. V lost 5 bases to trimming and J lost 4 bases; unmatched junction nucleotides: 10. Germline-derived CDR1 and CDR2 are SGHTA and FQGNSA. DNA of the CDR3: TGTGCCAGCAGCATTAGACAGGGGCCCCCGTACGAGCAGTACTTC. Protein product: CASSIRQGPPYEQYF.

The sample holds many counts of this clonotype. This chain joins TRBV19 and TRBJ1-2; TRBD1 aligns across 9 bases. This CDR3 comprises 14 residues. The ends lost 6 bases at V and 4 bases at J; junction bases unmatched: 6. In germline, CDR1 is LNHDA, CDR2 SQIVND (reference sequence). The CDR3 DNA is TGTGCCAGTAGCTCTACAGGGGGCGGCTATGGCTACACCTTC. Translation: CASSSTGGGYGYTF.

The chain links TRBV5-1 to TRBJ2-3; unclear D gene. Trimming took off 2 bases at V and 4 bases at J, with 8 bases between the two ends. The CDR3 spans 13 residues. Germline CDR1 SGHRS, CDR2 YFSETQ. The CDR3 spells CASSFTSSDTQYF. The CDR3 coding sequence is TGCGCCAGCAGCTTCACATCTTCAGATACGCAGTATTTT.

The chain is built from TRBV15 and TRBJ1-6; D perhaps matches TRBD1 (6 bases). Germline V gene lookup returns CDR1 LNHNV and CDR2 YYDKDF (reference sequence). V was trimmed by 3 bases and J by 10 bases, leaving 13 bases between them. The CDR3 extends over 14 amino acids. The CDR3 is CATSSLSGESPLHF. For the CDR3, the DNA is TGTGCCACCAGCAGCCTCTCAGGGGAATCACCCCTCCACTTT.

The chain links TRBV19 to TRBJ2-5; 9 bases line up with TRBD2. This CDR3 has 15 residues. V lost 3 bases and J lost 11; bases outside the gene matches: 13. Germline V gene data show CDR1 as LNHDA and CDR2 as SQIVND (reference sequence). The CDR3 sequence is CASSIGGRAQDTQYF. Written as DNA, the CDR3 is TGTGCCAGTAGTATCGGCGGGAGGGCCCAGGATACGCAGTACTTC.

The rearrangement uses TRBV24-1 and TRBJ2-2; D is undetermined. This CDR3 is built from 13 residues. CDR1 and CDR2 from the germline V gene are KGHDR and SFDVKD. V lost 7 bases and J lost 6, with 11 bases in between. The CDR3 spells CATSRISAGELFF. The DNA of the CDR3 is TGTGCCACCAGCAGGATAAGCGCCGGGGAGCTGTTTTTT.

V gene TRBV25-1 combines with J gene TRBJ1-2; no firm D call. Per germline, CDR1 MGHDK and CDR2 SYGVNS. This CDR3 comprises 17 residues. V was trimmed by 4 bases and J by 3 bases, leaving 21 bases between them. CDR3 region: CASSARAHREGDYGYTF. The DNA of the CDR3 is TGTGCCAGCAGTGCTAGAGCCCATAGGGAGGGTGACTATGGCTACACCTTC.

This clonotype appeared many times. The J gene is TRBJ1-2, the V gene TRBV6-1, with D unresolved. Germline V lookup: CDR1 MNHNS, CDR2 SASEGT. CDR3 length: 11 residues. V was pared by 6 bases and J by 2 bases, with 4 bases between. CDR3 amino acids: CASSRNYGYTF. The CDR3 nucleotides are TGTGCCAGCAGCAGGAACTATGGCTACACCTTC.

In this sample, this clonotype turned up once. The genes are TRBV7-6 and TRBJ2-3; 10 bases match TRBD2. The V and J ends lost 2 bases and 2 bases, in that order; junction bases with no gene match: 7. The CDR3 is 17 residues long. The germline gives CDR1 SGHVS, CDR2 FNYEAQ. Here the CDR3 reads CASSLLVAGGSTDTQYF. CDR3 bases: TGTGCCAGCAGCTTATTAGTAGCGGGAGGATCCACAGATACGCAGTATTTT.

The V gene is TRBV7-9, the J gene TRBJ1-3; weak D call: TRBD1 (5 bases). Trimming cost V 2 bases and J 2 bases, with 13 bases left between them. The CDR3 runs 16 residues. Germline V gene sequence: CDR1 SEHNR, CDR2 FQNEAQ (reference sequence). This chain's CDR3 is CASSLTRTNPGNTIYF. The CDR3 DNA reads as TGTGCCAGCAGCTTAACAAGGACAAACCCTGGAAACACCATATATTTT. The full variable domain, its missing parts supplied by reference TRBV7-9 and TRBJ1-3, is DTGVSQNPRHKITKRGQNVTFRCDPISEHNRLYWYRQTLGQGPEFLTYFQNEAQLEKSRLLSDRFSAERPKGSFSTLEIQRTEQGDSAMYLCASSLTRTNPGNTIYFGEGSWLTVV.

The chain employs TRBV10-3 and TRBJ2-3; D call uncertain. The V end was cut by 6 bases, the J end by 0 bases, with 10 bases between. Germline V gene sequence: CDR1 ENHRY, CDR2 SYGVKD. The CDR3 covers 14 residues. The CDR3 bases are TGTGCCATCAGATCACCGACTAGCACAGATACGCAGTATTTT. It specifies CAIRSPTSTDTQYF.

This clonotype was observed a few times. The chain recombines TRBV12-3 or TRBV12-4 with TRBJ1-1; D is unresolved. This CDR3 is 13 amino acids long. The V and J ends lost 5 bases and 3 bases respectively, with 10 bases between them. The CDR3 sequence is CASSDLVDTEAFF. The DNA for the CDR3 is TGTGCCAGCAGTGACCTTGTCGACACTGAAGCTTTCTTT.

The J gene is TRBJ2-7, the V gene TRBV20-1, with 9 bases fitting TRBD2. The germline V gene has CDR1 DFQATT and CDR2 SNEGSKA (reference sequence). CDR3 length: 13 amino acids. Germline trimming cut 6 bases from V and 5 bases from J; bases unmatched to any gene: 8. CDR3: CSASGLAGNEQYF. As DNA, the CDR3 is TGCAGTGCCTCGGGACTAGCAGGTAACGAGCAGTACTTC.

The chain couples TRBV12-3 or TRBV12-4 to TRBJ1-5; D is unresolved. The length of the CDR3 is 15 residues. Trimming removed 5 bases at V and 0 bases at J, with 11 bases between. CDR3 DNA sequence: TGTGCCAGCAGTATCACATGGGCTAGCAATCAGCCCCAGCATTTT. It yields the protein CASSITWASNQPQHF.

This clonotype has a count of ten or more. The chain recombines TRBV29-1 with TRBJ2-7; TRBD1 matches 9 bases. Unmatched junction bases numbered 8, after V lost 4 bases and J lost 4 bases. Germline values: CDR1 SQVTM, CDR2 ANQGSEA. This CDR3 has 14 amino acids. The CDR3 region is CSVGAGQGRYEQYF. The CDR3 DNA is TGCAGCGTTGGGGCGGGACAGGGAAGGTACGAGCAGTACTTC.

Details on this clonotype: An end of the junction does not agree with germline; a read error may underlie this. The chain employs TRBV10-3 and TRBJ2-5; 16 bases align to TRBD2. The CDR3 loop spans 11 amino acids. Germline V gene data show CDR1 as ENHRY and CDR2 as SYGVKD. The CDR3 DNA sequence: TGTGCCGGGGGACTAGCGGGAGGGGACAACTTC. This sequence encodes CAGGLAGGDNF.

V is TRBV25-1 and J is TRBJ2-7; D call uncertain. The CDR3 consists of 12 residues. Germline loops: CDR1 MGHDK, CDR2 SYGVNS. The ends were cut back, 11 bases at V and 3 bases at J, with 14 bases in the middle. CDR3: CAGKPSFYEQYF. Here the CDR3 DNA reads TGTGCCGGAAAACCGAGCTTCTACGAGCAGTACTTC.

This chain connects TRBV20-1 to TRBJ2-6; 9 bases fit TRBD1. Germline lookup yields CDR1 DFQATT and CDR2 SNEGSKA (reference sequence). Trimming cost V 1 base and J 0 bases; bases outside gene matches: 10. This CDR3 is 19 amino acids long. The CDR3: CSARAYPGTGSSGANVLTF. CDR3 sequence (DNA): TGCAGTGCTAGAGCATACCCCGGGACAGGGAGCTCTGGGGCCAACGTCCTGACTTTC.

This rearrangement joins TRBV19 to TRBJ1-3, with D perhaps matching TRBD1 (6 bases). Germline loops: CDR1 LNHDA, CDR2 SQIVND (reference sequence). The V end lost 5 bases, the J end lost 3 bases, and 11 bases lay between the germline ends. CDR3 length equals 14 residues. CDR3 sequence (DNA): TGTGCCAGTAGTCTATACAGGGTTGGAAACACCATATATTTT. It codes for CASSLYRVGNTIYF.

V usage is TRBV7-2 and J usage is TRBJ1-2; D not resolved. The germline V and J ends were trimmed by 4 bases and 0 bases, with 6 bases remaining between them. Germline V gene lookup returns CDR1 SGHTA and CDR2 FQGNSA. The CDR3 spans 13 residues. CDR3 coding DNA: TGTGCCAGCAGCTCGGGCCCTAACTATGGCTACACCTTC. It codes for CASSSGPNYGYTF.

This clonotype was found a few times. The genes are TRBV7-2 and TRBJ1-6; D gene unclear. Trimming stripped 2 bases from V and 7 bases from J, with 12 bases between. The CDR3 totals 15 residues. Germline V lookup: CDR1 SGHTA, CDR2 FQGNSA. CDR3 bases: TGTGCCAGCAGCTTATTCGGGCCTCGGAATTCACCCCTCCACTTT. Amino acid sequence: CASSLFGPRNSPLHF. The full variable domain, completed using reference TRBV7-2 and TRBJ1-6, is GAGVSQSPSNKVTEKGKDVELRCDPISGHTALYWYRQSLGQGLEFLIYFQGNSAPDKSGLPSDRFSAERTGGSVSTLTIQRTQQEDSAVYLCASSLFGPRNSPLHFGNGTRLTVT.

This clonotype was counted between two and nine times. The V call is TRBV5-1, the J call TRBJ1-4, with D maybe TRBD1 (5 bases). The CDR3 consists of 14 residues. V was trimmed by 1 base and J by 6 bases, leaving 10 bases between them. The germline V gene encodes CDR1 SGHRS and CDR2 YFSETQ. The CDR3 sequence is CASSLRGGDEKLFF. The CDR3 nucleotides are TGCGCCAGCAGCTTGAGGGGTGGAGATGAAAAACTGTTTTTT.